Following are 24 T cell receptor beta chains from one sample sequenced in a study of blood T cells in healthy people across ages. A second about 7 to 12 cycle PCR used barcoded and J-beta primers. TCRdb reprocessed the 5' RACE reads with MiXCR, giving one entry per CDR3 protein. Of about 640,000 distinct CDR3 sequences listed, about 30% were seen once; the top ten hold 15% to 18%. Sequencing used blood. The receptors here all came from a woman of 80 years or more in good health.

This clonotype was counted many times. The chain combines TRBV5-1 with TRBJ2-3; the D gene is possibly TRBD1 (5 bases). This CDR3 region has 16 residues. The V gene's germline CDR1 is SGHRS and CDR2 YFSETQ. V was clipped by 0 bases and J by 5 bases, with 16 bases between them. The CDR3 DNA follows: TGCGCCAGCAGCTTGGTCCGCCAGGGAACGGTAGATACGCAGTATTTT. Translated: CASSLVRQGTVDTQYF.

This clonotype was detected ten times or more. V is TRBV18 and J is TRBJ2-7; D assignment may be TRBD1 or TRBD2 (5 bases each). Germline V CDR1 and CDR2: KGHSH, LQKENI. V was clipped by 8 bases and J by 3 bases, with 8 bases between them. The CDR3 covers 11 residues. The CDR3 loop reads CASGTSYEQYF. The CDR3 bases are TGTGCCAGCGGGACCAGCTACGAGCAGTACTTC.

The genes are TRBV5-1 and TRBJ1-2, with a possible D match to TRBD1 (5 bases). Per the germline V gene, CDR1 is SGHRS and CDR2 is YFSETQ. CDR3 size: 15 residues. The germline V and J ends were trimmed by 4 bases and 5 bases, with 18 bases remaining between them. CDR3 coding DNA: TGCGCCAGCAGCCGGCCGGGACGTACGCTATATGGCTACACCTTC. Residues: CASSRPGRTLYGYTF. Full variable domain (outside the CDR3, taken from reference TRBV5-1 and TRBJ1-2): KAGVTQTPRYLIKTRGQQVTLSCSPISGHRSVSWYQQTPGQGLQFLFEYFSETQRNKGNFPGRFSGRQFSNSRSEMNVSTLELGDSALYLCASSRPGRTLYGYTFGSGTRLTVV.

Ten or more counts support this clonotype. The rearrangement joins TRBV9 to TRBJ2-3, with D unclear. V was trimmed by 0 bases and J by 5 bases, leaving 13 bases between them. Germline loops: CDR1 SGDLS, CDR2 YYNGEE. The CDR3 runs to 15 residues. This CDR3 is CASSVGGYAEDTQYF. In nucleotides, the CDR3 is TGTGCCAGCAGCGTAGGAGGATACGCCGAAGATACGCAGTATTTT.

Turning to this clonotype: A much bigger clone sits one base away, suggesting this may be a read error. J is TRBJ2-5 and V is TRBV6-2 or TRBV6-3; TRBD2 aligns across 13 bases. Per germline, CDR1 MNHEY and CDR2 SVGEGT. The CDR3 runs 11 residues. The V segment lost 4 bases and the J segment 13 bases; nucleotides outside the gene matches: 0. Here the CDR3 DNA reads TGTGCCAGCAGTTGGACTAGCGGGGGGTACTTC. As protein: CASSWTSGGYF.

This clonotype has a count of ten or more. The chain couples TRBV5-1 to TRBJ2-1, with 12 positions matching TRBD2. V shed 0 bases, J shed 10 bases, and the junction held 14 bases outside the gene matches. Germline V CDR1 and CDR2: SGHRS, YFSETQ. This CDR3 spans 18 amino acids. The CDR3 sequence: CASSLASGGASAIKEQFF. CDR3 sequence (DNA): TGCGCCAGCAGCTTGGCTAGCGGGGGGGCATCGGCAATAAAAGAGCAGTTCTTC.

This clonotype was counted ten times or more. This rearrangement joins TRBV9 to TRBJ2-3; D call uncertain. V was cut by 2 bases and J by 0 bases, with 7 bases left in between. The CDR3 totals 14 residues. Germline CDR1 and CDR2: SGDLS and YYNGEE. The CDR3 DNA is TGTGCCAGCAGCGTCTCGTGGAGCACAGATACGCAGTATTTT. Amino acids: CASSVSWSTDTQYF.

This clonotype was found many times. The chain couples TRBV3-1 to TRBJ2-3; 7 nucleotides line up with TRBD1. The CDR3 is 14 amino acids. Unmatched junction bases numbered 5, after V lost 3 bases and J lost 5 bases. Germline V gives CDR1 LGHDT, CDR2 YNNKEL (reference sequence). CDR3 in DNA: TGTGCCAGCAGCCAGGCCGACAGGGAAGATACGCAGTATTTT. Encoded protein: CASSQADREDTQYF.

There are many counts of this clonotype. The genes are TRBV6-1 and TRBJ2-5; 8 nucleotides line up with TRBD2. Trimming removed 7 bases from V and 2 bases from J; junction bases left unmatched: 9. Germline CDR1 reads MNHNS; CDR2 reads SASEGT. The CDR3 totals 15 residues. Here the CDR3 reads CASIEGGGNQETQYF. The CDR3 bases are TGTGCCAGCATCGAGGGCGGGGGGAATCAAGAGACCCAGTACTTC.

At least ten counts were recorded for this clonotype. Possible read error: a much larger clone is one base away. This chain uses TRBV7-2 with TRBJ2-7; TRBD2 matches 14 bases. CDR3 length equals 19 residues. J lost 7 bases, V lost 4 bases, and 18 bases had no gene match. Germline V CDR1 and CDR2: SGHTA, FQGNSA. CDR3 nucleotide sequence: TGTGCCAGCAGCTCGGGACTAGCGGGGGTCCCGATTATTTACAATGAGCAGTACTTC. This codes for CASSSGLAGVPIIYNEQYF.

This chain joins TRBV7-2 and TRBJ2-1, with unresolved D. Germline CDR1 SGHTA, CDR2 FQGNSA. V shed 7 bases and J shed 0 bases, with 4 bases lying between them. The CDR3 has 12 amino acids. CDR3 sequence (DNA): TGTGCCAGCAAGAGCTCCTACAATGAGCAGTTCTTC. Its protein is CASKSSYNEQFF.

About this clonotype itself: Sequence at one end of the junction differs from germline and may be a read error. This chain links TRBV5-5 with TRBJ1-5; D gene uncertain. Germline V gives CDR1 SGHKS, CDR2 YYEKEE (reference sequence). The CDR3 runs 15 residues. The CDR3 is CASSLEGYSNQSQHF. For the CDR3, the DNA is TGTGCCAGCAGCTTGGAGGGCTATAGCAATCAGTCCCAGCATTTT.

This clonotype was observed a handful of times. The chain is built from TRBV5-1 and TRBJ2-5; 10 positions agree with TRBD2. CDR1 and CDR2 (germline): SGHRS, YFSETQ. The junction had 17 bases not matched to a gene; V was cut back by 7 bases and J by 11 bases. This CDR3 region has 15 residues. The CDR3 DNA reads TGCGCCAGCCGACCCAGTGGGACTAGCGTACATGAGCAGTACTTC. Amino acid sequence: CASRPSGTSVHEQYF.

This clonotype was counted ten times or more. This chain connects TRBV6-2 or TRBV6-3 to TRBJ1-6, with D maybe TRBD1 (5 bases). Trimming stripped 0 bases from V and 10 bases from J, with 10 bases between. Germline V gene lookup returns CDR1 MNHEY and CDR2 SVGEGT. CDR3 length: 14 amino acids. In DNA form, the CDR3 reads TGTGCCAGCAGTTACTCGGGGGTCGACTCACCCCTCCACTTT. Translation: CASSYSGVDSPLHF.

As concerns this clonotype: A much larger clone lies a single base off, so this may be a read error. This sequence joins TRBV5-1 and TRBJ2-5; 12 bases map to TRBD2. After removal of 2 bases from V and 11 bases from J, the junction contained 10 bases not matched to a gene. CDR3 size: 15 residues. Per germline, CDR1 SGHRS and CDR2 YFSETQ. The CDR3 DNA reads as TGCGCCAGCAGCTTTACTAGCGGGGGGACCAATGAGCAGTACTTC. This encodes CASSFTSGGTNEQYF.

This chain connects TRBV9 to TRBJ2-3; D might be TRBD2 (6 bases). V lost 0 bases, J lost 4 bases, and 12 bases lay in between. The V gene's germline CDR1 is SGDLS and CDR2 YYNGEE. The CDR3 is 15 amino acids. This CDR3 is CASSVGTIASDTQYF. DNA of the CDR3: TGTGCCAGCAGCGTAGGGACTATAGCATCAGATACGCAGTATTTT.

This clonotype was detected a few times. V usage is TRBV7-9 and J usage is TRBJ2-7, with 8 nucleotides matching TRBD2. With V trimmed by 5 bases and J by 4 bases, 4 bases remained unmatched. The germline gives CDR1 SEHNR, CDR2 FQNEAQ (reference sequence). This CDR3 is built from 13 residues. The chain's CDR3 is CASSHGLAYEQYF. CDR3 DNA: TGTGCCAGCAGCCACGGACTAGCTTACGAGCAGTACTTC.

The chain has TRBV20-1 and TRBJ2-5, with TRBD2 matching over 10 bases. Germline CDR1 and CDR2: DFQATT and SNEGSKA (reference sequence). This CDR3 is 13 amino acids long. V was pared by 7 bases and J by 4 bases, with 6 bases of the junction left unmatched. DNA for the CDR3: TGCAGTGGGCTACTAGCGGGATTAGAGACCCAGTACTTC. This encodes CSGLLAGLETQYF.

This clonotype was detected only a few times. J is TRBJ1-1 and V is TRBV20-1; 7 positions match TRBD1. This CDR3 contains 14 residues. Germline CDR1 and CDR2: DFQATT and SNEGSKA (reference sequence). CDR3 loop: CSARDPGGNTEAFF. The CDR3 nucleotides are TGCAGCGCGCGGGACCCAGGGGGGAACACTGAAGCTTTCTTT.

This clonotype was detected a few times. The V gene is TRBV12-3 or TRBV12-4, the J gene TRBJ1-3; D is uncertain. The CDR3 covers 14 residues. Trimming removed 7 bases from V and 3 bases from J, with 13 bases in between. In nucleotides, the CDR3 is TGTGCCAGCACCCGACGGGGTGATGGAAACACCATATATTTT. It encodes CASTRRGDGNTIYF.

In this sample, this clonotype turned up many times. The rearrangement joins TRBV9 to TRBJ2-1, with 10 bases lining up with TRBD2. The germline V gene has CDR1 SGDLS and CDR2 YYNGEE. The CDR3 consists of 15 residues. V lost 4 bases, J lost 8 bases, and 9 bases stayed unmatched. The chain's CDR3 is CASSPTSGDWDEQFF. In DNA, the CDR3 is TGTGCCAGCAGCCCAACTAGCGGGGATTGGGATGAGCAGTTCTTC.

Many counts were recorded for this clonotype. The chain recombines TRBV27 with TRBJ2-7, with 7 bases matching TRBD2. The CDR3 has 13 residues. J gave up 3 bases and V 5 bases, and 4 bases lay outside the gene matches. Germline V gene sequence: CDR1 MNHEY, CDR2 SMNVEV (reference sequence). CDR3 protein: CASSTGGVYEQYF. As DNA, the CDR3 is TGTGCCAGCAGTACTGGGGGGGTCTACGAGCAGTACTTC.

The table lists this clonotype with many counts. This sequence joins TRBV15 and TRBJ2-3, with no clear D. Per the germline V gene, CDR1 is LNHNV and CDR2 is YYDKDF (reference sequence). Trimming took off 0 bases at V and 1 base at J, with 11 bases between the two ends. This CDR3 is 16 amino acids long. DNA of the CDR3: TGTGCCACCAGCAGAGACCGGCCCGGGCGCACAGATACGCAGTATTTT. Translating gives CATSRDRPGRTDTQYF.

The CDR3 DNA sequence: TGTGCCAGCAGGTTGACTAGCGGGGGGGTAAAGGCCCAGTACTTC. It specifies CASRLTSGGVKAQYF. This chain links TRBV12-3 or TRBV12-4 with TRBJ2-7, with 14 bases lining up with TRBD2. V was clipped by 6 bases and J by 10 bases; unmatched bases: 11. CDR3 length: 15 amino acids.